The rows below give T cell receptor beta chains drawn from one sample of a study of blood T cell repertoires in COVID-19. Libraries were prepared by immunoSEQ multiplex PCR; TCRdb keeps only in-frame clonotypes and omits some of them. Here the sample spans about 210,000 clones, more than 75% being singletons. Sequenced input: PBMCs or T cells enriched from blood (not recorded which). The source of these receptors is a man aged 25 to 40 in a cohort exposed to, infected with or recovered from COVID-19 (not recorded which). Both conserved end residues are trimmed from each CDR3. Fields, in order: V gene, CDR3 protein.

v_gene: TRBV19
CDR3aa: ASSEQGNNQPQH

v_gene: TRBV27
CDR3aa: ASSSRLAGAPPDTQY

v_gene: TRBV4-1
CDR3aa: ASSQGGLVSYNEQF

v_gene: TRBV2
CDR3aa: ASKGQGSYEQY

v_gene: TRBV4-1
CDR3aa: ASSQGQGANYGYT

v_gene: TRBV11-2
CDR3aa: ASSSLGLVAGLDEQY

v_gene: TRBV7-2
CDR3aa: ASSLGLATSGRAVGELF

v_gene: TRBV5-5
CDR3aa: ASSGTDNQPQH

v_gene: TRBV11-2
CDR3aa: ASSSPFGRVTETQY

v_gene: TRBV19
CDR3aa: ASSIDRQSTYEQY

v_gene: TRBV7-3
CDR3aa: ASSLGAGGPGKLF

v_gene: TRBV19
CDR3aa: ASSTYARGEKLF

v_gene: TRBV5-4
CDR3aa: ASSSGQNTGELF

v_gene: TRBV7-2
CDR3aa: ASSYGGLNTGELF

v_gene: TRBV3-1/TRBV3-2
CDR3aa: ASSQLGGATNEQF

v_gene: TRBV29-1
CDR3aa: SVEDPGQSRTQY

v_gene: TRBV27
CDR3aa: ASSLLASHYEQY

v_gene: TRBV27
CDR3aa: ASSHKGWGPEGYT

v_gene: TRBV18
CDR3aa: ASSRDTAGYEQY

v_gene: TRBV19
CDR3aa: ASSIVGGQTYEQY

v_gene: TRBV6-2/TRBV6-3
CDR3aa: ASSRGGGGSDTQY

v_gene: TRBV28
CDR3aa: ASSPAGTEREGYT

v_gene: TRBV7-2
CDR3aa: ATRGQGDTQY

v_gene: TRBV5-1
CDR3aa: ASSEGQVGNSPLH

v_gene: TRBV28
CDR3aa: ASGLNRGYEKLF

v_gene: TRBV7-2
CDR3aa: ASSLASGGDTQY

v_gene: TRBV5-1
CDR3aa: ASSSRQNNEQF

v_gene: TRBV27
CDR3aa: ASVSDLRTDTQY

v_gene: TRBV5-6
CDR3aa: ASSLVAGVVNEQF

v_gene: TRBV15
CDR3aa: AAGPGQGIRKEKLF

v_gene: TRBV7-2
CDR3aa: ASSLALGQGATANSGANVLT

v_gene: TRBV9
CDR3aa: ASSAPGWLETQY

v_gene: TRBV29-1
CDR3aa: SVTNRGGYGYT

v_gene: TRBV5-4
CDR3aa: ASSFGGAGSSTDTQY

v_gene: TRBV5-1
CDR3aa: ASSLLDYGYT

v_gene: TRBV5-6
CDR3aa: ASSLGRPRGTNYGYT

v_gene: TRBV5-4
CDR3aa: ASSLELNTEAF